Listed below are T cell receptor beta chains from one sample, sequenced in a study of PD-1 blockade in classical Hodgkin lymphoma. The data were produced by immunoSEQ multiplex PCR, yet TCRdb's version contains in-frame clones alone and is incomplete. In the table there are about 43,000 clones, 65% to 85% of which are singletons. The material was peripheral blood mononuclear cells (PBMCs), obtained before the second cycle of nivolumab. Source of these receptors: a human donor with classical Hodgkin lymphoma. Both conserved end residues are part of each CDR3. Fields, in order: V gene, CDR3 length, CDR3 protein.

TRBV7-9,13,CASSRDRNEKLFF
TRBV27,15,CASSSQTDRARSYTF
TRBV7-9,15,CASSLERASRETQYF
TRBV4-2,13,CASSQETGTEAFF
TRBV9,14,CASSEGVNTGELFF
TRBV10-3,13,CASRTETNEKLFF
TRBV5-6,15,CASSITGFLSYEQYF
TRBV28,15,CASSSRDSVWETQYF
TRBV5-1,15,CASSLAGGKIDTQYF
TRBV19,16,CANLQGFTTNTGELFF
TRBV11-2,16,CASSLKVDPFYTEAFF
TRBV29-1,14,CSVCRGVNTGELFF
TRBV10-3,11,CAIRSSDTQYF
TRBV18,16,CASSPPTGGLDYGYTF
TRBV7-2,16,CASSFYGGNRNTEAFF
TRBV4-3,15,CASSQVNGLGHEQFF
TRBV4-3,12,CASSQDYDTQYF
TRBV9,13,CASSVGQKETQYF
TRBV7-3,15,CASSPGPDFQETQYF
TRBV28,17,CASSFTPSGTGAYEQYF
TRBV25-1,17,CASSEPSDRGQGNEQFF
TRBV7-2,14,CASSYDDSGYEQYF
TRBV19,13,CARRDKNPPEAFF
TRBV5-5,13,CASSLPGTGELFF
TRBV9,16,CASSGRAGFSNQPQHF
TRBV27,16,CASSFRVSSGANVLTF
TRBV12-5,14,CASGLESLLNEQFF
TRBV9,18,CASSVDIRGSADQETQYF
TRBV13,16,CASSSPTGGGTDTQYF
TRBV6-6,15,CASSYSGGWSQPQHF
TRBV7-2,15,CASQGSGGAYNEQFF